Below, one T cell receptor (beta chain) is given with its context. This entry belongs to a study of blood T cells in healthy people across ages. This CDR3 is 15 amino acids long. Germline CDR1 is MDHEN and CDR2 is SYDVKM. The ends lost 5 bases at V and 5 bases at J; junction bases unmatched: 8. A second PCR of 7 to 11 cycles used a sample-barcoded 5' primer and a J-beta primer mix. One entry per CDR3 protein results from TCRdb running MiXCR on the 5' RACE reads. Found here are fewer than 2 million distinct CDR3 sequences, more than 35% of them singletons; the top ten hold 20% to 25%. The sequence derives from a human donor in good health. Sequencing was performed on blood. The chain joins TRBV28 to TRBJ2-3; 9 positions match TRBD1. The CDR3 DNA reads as TGTGCCAGCAGTCTGCCACAGGGGGCGGGAGATACGCAGTATTTT. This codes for CASSLPQGAGDTQYF.